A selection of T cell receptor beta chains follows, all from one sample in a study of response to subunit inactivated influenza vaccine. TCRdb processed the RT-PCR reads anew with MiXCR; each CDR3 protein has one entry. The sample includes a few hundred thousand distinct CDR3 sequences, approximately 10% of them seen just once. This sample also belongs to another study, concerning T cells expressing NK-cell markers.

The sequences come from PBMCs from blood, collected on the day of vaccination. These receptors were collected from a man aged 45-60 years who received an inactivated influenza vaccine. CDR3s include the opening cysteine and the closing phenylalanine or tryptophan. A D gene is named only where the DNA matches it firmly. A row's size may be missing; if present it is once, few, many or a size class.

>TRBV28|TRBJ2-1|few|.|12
CASRKTYNEQFF
TGTGCCAGCAGAAAAACCTACAATGAGCAGTTCTTC
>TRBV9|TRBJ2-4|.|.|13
CASSDSAKNIQYF
TGTGCCAGCAGCGATTCGGCCAAAAACATTCAGTACTTC
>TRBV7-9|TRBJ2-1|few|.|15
CASSFMVSSYNEQFF
TGTGCCAGCAGCTTTATGGTGAGCTCCTACAATGAGCAGTTCTTC
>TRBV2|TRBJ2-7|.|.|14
CASSGGVQRYEQYF
TGTGCCAGCAGTGGCGGCGTCCAGCGCTACGAGCAGTACTTC
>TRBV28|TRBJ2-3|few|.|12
CASRQGTNTQYF
TGTGCCAGCAGGCAGGGGACCAATACGCAGTATTTT
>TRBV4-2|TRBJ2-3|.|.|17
CASSPGDWAGITDTQYF
TGTGCCAGCAGCCCGGGGGATTGGGCAGGGATCACAGATACGCAGTATTTT
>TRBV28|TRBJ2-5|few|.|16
CASSFVGGQTGETQYF
TGTGCCAGCAGTTTTGTGGGAGGCCAGACGGGGGAGACCCAGTACTTC
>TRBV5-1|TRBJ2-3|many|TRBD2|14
CASSELADTDTQYF
TGCGCCAGCAGCGAACTAGCGGATACAGATACGCAGTATTTT
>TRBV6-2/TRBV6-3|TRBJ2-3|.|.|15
CASSYVGFSTDTQYF
TGTGCCAGCAGTTACGTGGGCTTTAGCACAGATACGCAGTATTTT
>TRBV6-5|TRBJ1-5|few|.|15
CASSYSWTGNQPQHF
TGTGCCAGCAGTTACTCCTGGACGGGTAATCAGCCCCAGCATTTT